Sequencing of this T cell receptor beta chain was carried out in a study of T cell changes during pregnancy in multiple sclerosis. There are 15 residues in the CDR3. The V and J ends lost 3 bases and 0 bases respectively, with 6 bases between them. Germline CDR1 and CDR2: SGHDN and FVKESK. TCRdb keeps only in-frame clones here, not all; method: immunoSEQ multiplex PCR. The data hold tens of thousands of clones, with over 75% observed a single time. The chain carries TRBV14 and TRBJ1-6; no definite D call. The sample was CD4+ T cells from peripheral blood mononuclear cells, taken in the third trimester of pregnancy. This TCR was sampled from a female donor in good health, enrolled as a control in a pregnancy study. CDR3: CASSHDTSYNSPLHF. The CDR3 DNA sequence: TGTGCCAGCAGCCACGACACCTCCTATAATTCACCCCTCCACTTT.